A single T cell receptor beta chain is shown here with its context. PCR used 60 Vbeta primers and 13 Jbeta primers. Libraries were prepared by immunoSEQ multiplex PCR; TCRdb keeps only in-frame clonotypes and omits some of them. The sample lists 100,000 or so clones; around 80% were seen once. V lost 0 bases and J 7 bases, leaving 12 bases between the germline ends. This CDR3 has 14 residues. Per the germline V gene, CDR1 is LNHNV and CDR2 is YYDKDF (reference sequence). This entry is derived from a study of cytomegalovirus exposure and HLA in healthy donors. Sequenced input: PBMCs. The clonotype was recovered from a man aged 35-49 years in good health and CMV-seropositive. The rearrangement uses TRBV15 and TRBJ1-2; a weak D match, TRBD1 (5 bases). DNA for the CDR3: TGTGCCACCAGCAGAGAAATCCAGGGAAGTGGCTACACCTTC. Its protein product is CATSREIQGSGYTF.